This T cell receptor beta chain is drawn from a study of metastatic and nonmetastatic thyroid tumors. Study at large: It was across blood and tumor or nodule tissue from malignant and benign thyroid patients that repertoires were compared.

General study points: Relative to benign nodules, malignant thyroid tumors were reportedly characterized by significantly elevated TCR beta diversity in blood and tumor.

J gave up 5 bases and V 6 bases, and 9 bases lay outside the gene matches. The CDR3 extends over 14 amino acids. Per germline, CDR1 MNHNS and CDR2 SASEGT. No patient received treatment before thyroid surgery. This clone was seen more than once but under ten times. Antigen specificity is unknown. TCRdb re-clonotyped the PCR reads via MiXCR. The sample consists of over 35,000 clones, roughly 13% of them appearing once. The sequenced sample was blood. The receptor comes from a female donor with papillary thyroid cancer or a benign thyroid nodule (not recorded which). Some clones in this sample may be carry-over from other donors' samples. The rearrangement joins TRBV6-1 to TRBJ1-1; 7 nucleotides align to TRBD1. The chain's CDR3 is CASRAGGVITEAFF. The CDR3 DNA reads TGTGCCAGCAGAGCAGGGGGGGTAATTACTGAAGCTTTCTTT.